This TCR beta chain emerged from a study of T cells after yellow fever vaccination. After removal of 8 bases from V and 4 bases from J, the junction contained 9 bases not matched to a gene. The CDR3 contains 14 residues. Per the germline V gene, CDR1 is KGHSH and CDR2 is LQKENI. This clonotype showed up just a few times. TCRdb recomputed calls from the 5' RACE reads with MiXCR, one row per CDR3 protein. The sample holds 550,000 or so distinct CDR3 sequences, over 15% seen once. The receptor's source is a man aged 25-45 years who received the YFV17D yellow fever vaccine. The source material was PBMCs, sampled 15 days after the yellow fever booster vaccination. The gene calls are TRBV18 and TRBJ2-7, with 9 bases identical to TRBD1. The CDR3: CASAGGTGLYEQYF. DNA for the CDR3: TGTGCCAGCGCGGGTGGGACAGGGCTTTACGAGCAGTACTTC.